These 32 T cell receptor beta chains share one sample of origin, sequenced in a study of persistence of HIV-infected CD4 T cells. These receptors are not linked to any known antigen. Anti-CD3/anti-CD28 beads served as a nonspecific positive control stimulus. Sorting of responding CD4+ T cells relied on upregulated CD40 ligand together with CD69. The immunoSEQ assay was version 4, run in survey mode. Some clones are missing from TCRdb's copy, which holds only in-frame ones; the method was immunoSEQ multiplex PCR. This table has 35,000 to 45,000 clones, approximately 88% appearing once. The sample was CD4+ T cells sorted from PBMCs after approximately 19-hour stimulation, taken from a patient who received antiretroviral therapy. These receptor sequences come from an adult man with HIV who was CMV-seropositive.

The V and J genes are TRBV7-8 and TRBJ1-4; D is uncertain. CDR1 SGHVS and CDR2 FQNEAQ come from the germline V gene. This CDR3 has 16 residues. V was trimmed by 0 bases and J by 0 bases, leaving 8 bases between them. CDR3 region: CASSLARGATNEKLFF. CDR3 nucleotides: TGTGCCAGCAGCTTAGCAAGAGGTGCAACTAATGAAAAACTGTTTTTT.

The chain carries TRBV30 and TRBJ1-4; D is possibly TRBD1 (5 bases). There are 16 residues in the CDR3. V lost 2 bases and J 8 bases, leaving 21 bases between the germline ends. Per germline, CDR1 GTSNPN and CDR2 SVGIG (reference sequence). CDR3 protein: CAWSPFFEGEGEKLFF. CDR3 DNA: TGTGCCTGGAGTCCCTTCTTCGAAGGGGAGGGAGAAAAACTGTTTTTT.

The chain links TRBV24-1 to TRBJ2-1, with 11 nucleotides matching TRBD2. There are 16 residues in the CDR3. Germline CDR1 is KGHDR and CDR2 is SFDVKD. V dropped 3 bases and J dropped 2; count of bases not matched to a gene: 2. CDR3 protein: CATSDGTSGTYNEQFF. Written as DNA, the CDR3 is TGTGCCACCAGTGATGGGACTAGCGGAACCTACAATGAGCAGTTCTTC.

V is TRBV3-1 (or the pseudogene TRBV3-2) and J is TRBJ1-1; TRBD1 is a possible D gene (5 bases). V was trimmed by 0 bases and J by 4 bases, leaving 18 bases between them. The V gene's germline CDR1 is LGHDT and CDR2 YNNKEL (reference sequence). The CDR3 contains 17 residues. CDR3 coding DNA: TGTGCCAGCAGCCAAGATCGGGGCTTCCTCGGGGGCACTGAAGCTTTCTTT. It codes for CASSQDRGFLGGTEAFF.

The J gene is TRBJ2-3, the V gene TRBV3-1 (or the pseudogene TRBV3-2); 9 positions agree with TRBD1. The length of the CDR3 is 15 residues. CDR1 and CDR2 (germline): LGHDT, YNNKEL (reference sequence). The V gene end was trimmed by 5 bases and the J gene end by 0 bases; junction bases not matched to a gene: 3. Here the CDR3 DNA reads TGTGCCAGCAGCTCCGGGACAGGGAGCACAGATACGCAGTATTTT. This codes for CASSSGTGSTDTQYF.

This chain connects TRBV7-2 to TRBJ2-1; the match to TRBD2 covers 7 bases. Germline V gene sequence: CDR1 SGHTA, CDR2 FQGNSA. The CDR3 runs 15 residues. Trimming cost V 5 bases and J 7 bases; bases outside gene matches: 11. The chain's CDR3 is CASSPGRESRNEQFF. For the CDR3, the DNA is TGTGCCAGCAGCCCTGGGCGGGAGAGTAGGAATGAGCAGTTCTTC.

The gene calls are TRBV4-1 and TRBJ2-7; TRBD2 matches at 7 bases. CDR1 is MGHRA, CDR2 YSYEKL, per germline. The CDR3 totals 15 residues. V gave up 9 bases and J gave up 1 base; unmatched junction bases: 12. The CDR3 spells CASSWEGGISYEQYF. The CDR3 nucleotides read TGCGCCAGTTCTTGGGAGGGAGGCATTTCCTACGAGCAGTACTTC.

Only a few counts were recorded for this clone. The chain employs TRBV27 and TRBJ2-7; 7 bases fit TRBD1. The CDR3 is 14 residues long. V lost 7 bases to trimming and J lost 1 base; unmatched junction nucleotides: 7. CDR1 MNHEY and CDR2 SMNVEV come from the germline V gene (reference sequence). CDR3 bases: TGTGCCAGCACCCGACAGGGCGCATCCTACGAGCAGTACTTC. Amino acids: CASTRQGASYEQYF.

V is TRBV7-8 and J is TRBJ2-3, with D hard to call. This CDR3 is 14 amino acids long. Germline values: CDR1 SGHVS, CDR2 FQNEAQ. Trimming removed 2 bases at V and 4 bases at J, with 10 bases between. CDR3 protein: CASSLRPRADTQYF. CDR3 coding DNA: TGTGCCAGCAGCTTAAGACCCCGGGCAGATACGCAGTATTTT.

The chain has TRBV7-6 and TRBJ1-2; tentatively, D is TRBD1 (6 bases). CDR1 and CDR2 (germline): SGHVS, FNYEAQ. V was cut by 7 bases and J by 4 bases, with 19 bases left in between. The length of the CDR3 is 15 residues. DNA of the CDR3: TGTGCCAGCACCTCCCCGGGTGGGGGCGTCTATGGCTACACCTTC. Residues: CASTSPGGGVYGYTF.

The V and J genes are TRBV28 and TRBJ1-1; no clear D. This CDR3 contains 15 residues. Germline CDR1 reads MDHEN; CDR2 reads SYDVKM. The ends were cut back, 5 bases at V and 0 bases at J, with 13 bases in the middle. Here the CDR3 reads CASSPPVGMNTEAFF. DNA for the CDR3: TGTGCCAGCAGTCCCCCGGTAGGGATGAACACTGAAGCTTTCTTT.

V is TRBV6-6 and J is TRBJ1-1; D is ambiguous. Germline lookup yields CDR1 MNHNY and CDR2 SVGAGI (reference sequence). There are 13 residues in the CDR3. V lost 5 bases to trimming and J lost 1 base, with 8 bases between them. This chain's CDR3 is CASSMDGNTEAFF. In DNA, the CDR3 is TGTGCCAGCAGTATGGACGGGAACACTGAAGCTTTCTTT.

The chain has TRBV19 and TRBJ2-7; a weak D match, TRBD1 (6 bases). Germline V lookup: CDR1 LNHDA, CDR2 SQIVND (reference sequence). The CDR3 sequence is 13 residues long. The V gene lost 5 bases and the J gene lost 2 bases, with 10 bases spanning the gap. The CDR3 region is CASSPTGTYEQYF. CDR3 nucleotide sequence: TGTGCCAGTAGTCCCACAGGGACCTACGAGCAGTACTTC. Filled out from reference TRBV19 and TRBJ2-7, the complete variable domain reads DGGITQSPKYLFRKEGQNVTLSCEQNLNHDAMYWYRQDPGQGLRLIYYSQIVNDFQKGDIAEGYSVSREKKESFPLTVTSAQKNPTAFYLCASSPTGTYEQYFGPGTRLTVT.

This clone was recorded a few times. The chain joins TRBV7-8 to TRBJ1-6, with TRBD1 identical over 8 bases. V lost 5 bases and J lost 6; bases outside the gene matches: 6. The CDR3 totals 15 residues. Germline values: CDR1 SGHVS, CDR2 FQNEAQ. The CDR3 reads CASSPTGGSNSPLHF. The CDR3 DNA is TGTGCCAGCAGCCCCACAGGGGGTAGTAATTCACCCCTCCACTTT.

V and J are TRBV6-5 and TRBJ2-1; 9 positions match TRBD2. This CDR3 is built from 14 residues. Losses at the gene ends were 8 bases for V and 5 bases for J; bases not matched to a gene: 7. Germline V gene lookup returns CDR1 MNHEY and CDR2 SVGAGI. In nucleotides, the CDR3 is TGTGCCAGCCTTAGCGGGGGAGCGGACAATGAGCAGTTCTTC. It specifies CASLSGGADNEQFF.

CDR3 sequence reads: CASSIDPLGSPLHF. CDR3 DNA sequence: TGTGCCAGCAGCATCGATCCTCTTGGTTCACCCCTCCACTTT. The chain links TRBV7-2 to TRBJ1-6; unclear D gene. The germline V gene has CDR1 SGHTA and CDR2 FQGNSA. Trimming stripped 5 bases from V and 9 bases from J, with 14 bases between. The CDR3 totals 14 residues.

The V call is TRBV30, the J call TRBJ2-7; D is unclear. The germline V gene encodes CDR1 GTSNPN and CDR2 SVGIG (reference sequence). The CDR3 extends over 11 amino acids. V lost 3 bases and J 5 bases, leaving 8 bases between the germline ends. The CDR3 DNA sequence: TGTGCCTGGAGCGGAAGGGACGAGCAGTACTTC. It specifies CAWSGRDEQYF.

The genes are TRBV5-6 and TRBJ1-1; D call uncertain. Trimming removed 1 base from V and 10 bases from J, with 11 bases in between. The germline gives CDR1 SGHDT, CDR2 YYEEEE. This CDR3 is built from 12 residues. CDR3 nucleotide sequence: TGTGCCAGCAGCTTGATTGTGGGTGCAGCTTTCTTT. Translated, it gives CASSLIVGAAFF.

V gene TRBV6-5 combines with J gene TRBJ2-1, with D possibly called TRBD1 or TRBD2 (5 bases each). V was clipped by 7 bases and J by 10 bases, with 17 bases between them. Germline values: CDR1 MNHEY, CDR2 SVGAGI. There are 13 residues in the CDR3. In nucleotides, the CDR3 is TGTGCCAGCACTAGAGGGGCCCCAGGGGAGCAGTTCTTC. It yields the protein CASTRGAPGEQFF.

The count of this clone is one. The chain employs TRBV19 and TRBJ1-2, with TRBD1 as a possible D gene (6 bases). Trimming pared 1 base from V and 5 bases from J, leaving 14 bases between. Germline values: CDR1 LNHDA, CDR2 SQIVND (reference sequence). The CDR3 sequence is 15 residues long. The CDR3 nucleotides are TGTGCCAGTAGTATAGCCTTCCACAGGGAGTATGGCTACACCTTC. This codes for CASSIAFHREYGYTF.

This clone was observed once. The chain links TRBV6-5 to TRBJ1-1, with TRBD1 identical over 7 bases. V dropped 9 bases and J dropped 0; count of bases not matched to a gene: 4. The CDR3 totals 13 residues. Germline CDR1 MNHEY, CDR2 SVGAGI. CDR3 coding DNA: TGTGCCAGTATAACAGGGGTGAACACTGAAGCTTTCTTT. This gives the protein CASITGVNTEAFF.

This clone has a handful of counts. The chain links TRBV19 to TRBJ1-2; 10 bases fit TRBD1. The germline gives CDR1 LNHDA, CDR2 SQIVND (reference sequence). V lost 7 bases and J lost 2; bases outside the gene matches: 4. This CDR3 region has 14 residues. The CDR3 region is CASTRDRGNYGYTF. CDR3 coding DNA: TGTGCCAGTACCAGGGACAGGGGAAACTATGGCTACACCTTC.

J is TRBJ2-1 and V is TRBV24-1; TRBD2 aligns across 12 bases. V shed 10 bases, J shed 4 bases, and the junction held 34 bases outside the gene matches. The CDR3 sequence is 24 residues long. CDR1 is KGHDR, CDR2 SFDVKD, per germline. CDR3 nucleotide sequence: TGTGCCACTTCCTGGCTGTGGGACGGCCTGGGGACTAGCGGGTCCCTTAGACCTTACAATGAGCAGTTCTTC. Protein product: CATSWLWDGLGTSGSLRPYNEQFF.

The chain combines TRBV20-1 with TRBJ2-3, with D unclear. The length of the CDR3 is 11 residues. Germline V CDR1 and CDR2: DFQATT, SNEGSKA (reference sequence). Trimming pared 2 bases from V and 3 bases from J, leaving 3 bases between. The CDR3 sequence is CSARFTDTQYF. Here the CDR3 DNA reads TGCAGTGCTAGATTTACAGATACGCAGTATTTT.

V and J are TRBV18 and TRBJ2-3, with D possibly TRBD1 on 5 matching bases. V dropped 1 base and J dropped 5 bases, with 28 bases sitting between them. The CDR3 totals 20 residues. The germline gives CDR1 KGHSH, CDR2 LQKENI. CDR3 sequence: CASSPRSGDSHGMSRDTQYF. The DNA for the CDR3 is TGTGCCAGCTCACCACGTTCGGGCGACAGCCATGGAATGTCGAGAGATACGCAGTATTTT.

About this clone itself: A read error may account for a junction end that differs from germline. CDR3 coding DNA: TGTGCCAGCAGTTTGACAGGCCGGAACGCTGAAGCTTTCTTT. This gives the protein CASSLTGRNAEAFF. The rearrangement joins TRBV27 to TRBJ1-1, with D possibly TRBD1 on 6 matching bases. The CDR3 extends over 14 amino acids. Germline assignment: CDR1 MNHEY and CDR2 SMNVEV (reference sequence).

The J gene is TRBJ1-1, the V gene TRBV5-4; 7 bases align to TRBD1. Looked up from germline, CDR1 is SGHNT and CDR2 is YYREEE (reference sequence). With V trimmed by 0 bases and J by 1 base, 3 bases remained unmatched. This CDR3 region has 15 residues. The CDR3 spells CASSLVYRGNTEAFF. CDR3 bases: TGTGCCAGCAGCTTGGTGTACAGGGGGAACACTGAAGCTTTCTTT.

This rearrangement joins TRBV21-1 to TRBJ2-1; the table's D gene call, TRBD2, was not cross checked with the DNA. TRBV21-1 is noted as a pseudogene. CDR3 length: 17 residues. This CDR3 reads CASSRRRSRTKYNEQFF. CDR3 DNA: TGTGCCAGCAGCAGACGCCGCTCCCGGACTAAGTACAATGAGCAGTTCTTC.

The genes are TRBV2 and TRBJ1-2; 11 nucleotides align to TRBD1. The CDR3 contains 15 residues. Germline V gives CDR1 SNHLY, CDR2 FYNNEI. Trimming cost V 6 bases and J 7 bases; bases outside gene matches: 10. CDR3 nucleotide sequence: TGTGCCAGCAGAGCGGACAGGGGGCCGTTGGGTGGCTACACCTTC. Translation gives CASRADRGPLGGYTF.

J is TRBJ2-2 and V is TRBV30, with TRBD2 identical over 10 bases. J lost 5 bases, V lost 6 bases, and 3 bases had no gene match. Germline V gene sequence: CDR1 GTSNPN, CDR2 SVGIG (reference sequence). CDR3 length: 13 residues. The CDR3 nucleotides are TGTGCCTGCAGAGCGGGAGGGACCGGGGAGCTGTTTTTT. Translated: CACRAGGTGELFF.

The rearrangement uses TRBV10-3 and TRBJ2-2; weak D call: TRBD2 (5 bases). Per germline, CDR1 ENHRY and CDR2 SYGVKD. The CDR3 covers 13 residues. V was trimmed by 6 bases and J by 7 bases, leaving 12 bases between them. CDR3 bases: TGTGCCATCAGCGGACTTCGGGACGGGGAGCTGTTTTTT. Translation: CAISGLRDGELFF.

This clone was detected once. This chain connects TRBV6-1 to TRBJ2-3; D gene ambiguous. Germline loops: CDR1 MNHNS, CDR2 SASEGT. The CDR3 loop spans 10 amino acids. V lost 3 bases, J lost 7 bases, and 2 bases lay in between. The CDR3, as DNA: TGTGCCAGCAGTGACAATACGCAGTATTTT. Its protein product is CASSDNTQYF.